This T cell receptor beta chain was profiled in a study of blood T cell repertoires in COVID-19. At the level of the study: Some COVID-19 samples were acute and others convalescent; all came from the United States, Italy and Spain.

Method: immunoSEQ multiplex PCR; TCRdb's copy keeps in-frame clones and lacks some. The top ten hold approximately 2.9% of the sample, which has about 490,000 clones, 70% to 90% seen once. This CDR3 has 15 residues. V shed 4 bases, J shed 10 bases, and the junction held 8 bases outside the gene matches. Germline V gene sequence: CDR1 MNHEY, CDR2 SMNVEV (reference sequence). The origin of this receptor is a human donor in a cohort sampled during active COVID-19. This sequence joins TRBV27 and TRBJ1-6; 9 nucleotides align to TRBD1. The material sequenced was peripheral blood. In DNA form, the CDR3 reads TGTGCCAGCAGTTCCCCGGGACAGGGACCCTCACCCCTCCACTTT. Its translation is CASSSPGQGPSPLHF.